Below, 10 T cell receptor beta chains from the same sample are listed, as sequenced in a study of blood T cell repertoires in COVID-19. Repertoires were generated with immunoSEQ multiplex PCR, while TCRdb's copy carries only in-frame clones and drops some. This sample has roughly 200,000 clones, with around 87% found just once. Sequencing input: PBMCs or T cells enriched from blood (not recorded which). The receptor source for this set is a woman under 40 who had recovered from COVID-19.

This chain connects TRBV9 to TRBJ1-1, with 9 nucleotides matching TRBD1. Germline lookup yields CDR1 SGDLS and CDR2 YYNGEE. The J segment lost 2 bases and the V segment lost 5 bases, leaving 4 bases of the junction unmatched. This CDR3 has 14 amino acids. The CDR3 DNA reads TGTGCCAGCAGTGCGACAGGGGGTAACACTGAAGCTTTCTTT. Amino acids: CASSATGGNTEAFF.

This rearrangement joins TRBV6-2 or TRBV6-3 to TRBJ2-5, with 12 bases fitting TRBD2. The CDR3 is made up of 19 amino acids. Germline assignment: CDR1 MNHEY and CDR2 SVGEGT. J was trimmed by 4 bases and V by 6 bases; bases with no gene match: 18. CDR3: CASSHQALGSTSGRETQYF. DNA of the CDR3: TGTGCCAGCAGCCACCAGGCGCTGGGGTCGACTAGCGGGAGAGAGACCCAGTACTTC.

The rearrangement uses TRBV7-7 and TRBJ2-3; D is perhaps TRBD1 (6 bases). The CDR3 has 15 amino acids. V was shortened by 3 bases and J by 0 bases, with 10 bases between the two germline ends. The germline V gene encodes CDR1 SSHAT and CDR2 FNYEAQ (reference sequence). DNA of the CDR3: TGTGCCAGCAGCTTGGGACACCTAAGCACAGATACGCAGTATTTT. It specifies CASSLGHLSTDTQYF.

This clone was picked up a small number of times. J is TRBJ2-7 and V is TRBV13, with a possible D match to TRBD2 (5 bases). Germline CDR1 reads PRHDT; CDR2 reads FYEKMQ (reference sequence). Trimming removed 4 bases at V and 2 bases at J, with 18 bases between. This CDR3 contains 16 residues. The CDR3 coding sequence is TGTGCCAGCAGCTCCCTAGGGAAGCGGTACACCTACGAGCAGTACTTC. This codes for CASSSLGKRYTYEQYF. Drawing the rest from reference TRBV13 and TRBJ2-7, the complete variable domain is AAGVIQSPRHLIKEKRETATLKCYPIPRHDTVYWYQQGPGQDPQFLISFYEKMQSDKGSIPDRFSAQQFSDYHSELNMSSLELGDSALYFCASSSLGKRYTYEQYFGPGTRLTVT.

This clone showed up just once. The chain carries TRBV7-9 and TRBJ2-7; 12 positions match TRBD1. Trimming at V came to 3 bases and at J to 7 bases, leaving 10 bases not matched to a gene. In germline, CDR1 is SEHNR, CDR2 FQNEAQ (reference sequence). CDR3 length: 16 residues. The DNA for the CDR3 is TGTGCCAGCAGCTTTGACCAGGGACAGGGGGCGCCTGAGCAGTACTTC. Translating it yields CASSFDQGQGAPEQYF. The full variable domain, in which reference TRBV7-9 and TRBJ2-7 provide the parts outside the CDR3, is DTGVSQNPRHKITKRGQNVTFRCDPISEHNRLYWYRQTLGQGPEFLTYFQNEAQLEKSRLLSDRFSAERPKGSFSTLEIQRTEQGDSAMYLCASSFDQGQGAPEQYFGPGTRLTVT.

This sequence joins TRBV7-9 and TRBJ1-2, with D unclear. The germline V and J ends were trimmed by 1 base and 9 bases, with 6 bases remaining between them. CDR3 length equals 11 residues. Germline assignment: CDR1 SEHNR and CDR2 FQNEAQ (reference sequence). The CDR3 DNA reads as TGTGCCAGCAGCTTAGGACAACGCTACACCTTC. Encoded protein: CASSLGQRYTF.

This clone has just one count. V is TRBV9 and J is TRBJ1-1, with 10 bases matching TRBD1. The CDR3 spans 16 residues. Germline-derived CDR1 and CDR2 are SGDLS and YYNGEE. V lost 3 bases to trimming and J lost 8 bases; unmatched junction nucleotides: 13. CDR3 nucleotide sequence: TGTGCCAGCAGCGCCACGACAGGGGGCAGCTTCTACGAAGCTTTCTTT. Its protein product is CASSATTGGSFYEAFF.

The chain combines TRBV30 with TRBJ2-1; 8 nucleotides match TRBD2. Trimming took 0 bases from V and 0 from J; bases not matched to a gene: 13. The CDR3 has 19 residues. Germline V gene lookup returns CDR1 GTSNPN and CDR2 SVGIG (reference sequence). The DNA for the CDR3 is TGTGCCTGGAGTGTAGACGCGGGAGGAAGCCCAGGCTCCTACAATGAGCAGTTCTTC. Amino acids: CAWSVDAGGSPGSYNEQFF.

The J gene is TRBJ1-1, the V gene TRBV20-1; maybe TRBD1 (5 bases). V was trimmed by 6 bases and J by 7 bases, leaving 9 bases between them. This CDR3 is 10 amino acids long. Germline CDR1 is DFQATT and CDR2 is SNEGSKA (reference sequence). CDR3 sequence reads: CSARQREAFF. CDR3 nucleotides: TGCAGTGCGCGACAGCGTGAAGCTTTCTTT.

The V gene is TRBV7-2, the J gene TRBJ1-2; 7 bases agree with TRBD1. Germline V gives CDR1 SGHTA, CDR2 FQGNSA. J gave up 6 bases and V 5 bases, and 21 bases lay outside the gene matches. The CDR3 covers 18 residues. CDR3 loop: CASSPYSSSLGGGDGYTF. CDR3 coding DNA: TGTGCCAGCAGCCCTTACTCTTCATCCTTAGGGGGCGGTGATGGCTACACCTTC.